This section outlines one TCR beta chain sequence together with its context. The antigen is undetermined. These data originate in a study of siplizumab effects on memory and regulatory T cells. Study-wide points: There appeared to be greater diversity in naive T cells than in memory cells, and naive T cells seemed major contributors to the alloresponse.

With 4 bases removed from V and 7 bases from J, the gap between germline ends came to 10 bases. CDR1 is SEHNR and CDR2 is FQNEAQ in the germline V gene (reference sequence). The CDR3 totals 12 residues. Assay used: immunoSEQ multiplex PCR; TCRdb lists only in-frame clones, some missing. The sample has around 100,000 clones, 94% seen once; the top ten hold around 0.31%. The rearrangement uses TRBV7-9 and TRBJ1-2; D may be TRBD1 (5 bases). Sequences were obtained from non-Treg CD4+ T cells sorted from blood. This TCR came from a human donor in good health. CDR3 coding DNA: TGTGCCAGCAGCTCTCAGGGCGTTGGCTACACCTTC. Its translation: CASSSQGVGYTF.